These T cell receptor beta chains were read from a single sample in a study of blood T cell repertoires in COVID-19. Profiling relied on immunoSEQ multiplex PCR, and the TCRdb table lists in-frame clones only, not all of them. The sample carries about 300,000 clones, 80% to 90% recorded once. Material for sequencing was PBMCs or T cells enriched from blood (not recorded which). The source of these receptors is a man younger than 45 who had recovered from COVID-19. CDR3s leave out the opening cysteine and the closing phenylalanine or tryptophan. The order of the fields is V gene, J gene, D gene, CDR3 protein. The D gene is left open where the match is weak.

TRBV3-1/TRBV3-2,TRBJ2-3,NA,ASSQGLSTDTQY
TRBV2,TRBJ1-2,NA,ASRPVGTRRGFNYGYT
TRBV18,TRBJ1-1,NA,ASALGMDTEAF
TRBV7-9,TRBJ1-4,NA,ASSLSGANEKLF
TRBV2,TRBJ1-6,TRBD1,ASRTEGTVNSPLH
TRBV18,TRBJ2-3,NA,ASSPPGRRGTDTQY
TRBV9,TRBJ2-7,TRBD2,ASSVNVGTSGSVRYEQY
TRBV4-1,TRBJ2-7,TRBD2,ASSRSGTSDHEQY
TRBV29-1,TRBJ1-3,TRBD1,SVTQGAGNTIY
TRBV6-1,TRBJ1-1,NA,ASSDNVNTEAF
TRBV25-1,TRBJ1-1,NA,ASSSTSPGELNTEAF
TRBV7-2,TRBJ1-5,NA,ASSLGRVSNQPQH
TRBV7-6,TRBJ1-1,NA,ASSLVMNTEAF
TRBV6-5,TRBJ2-1,TRBD2,ASSGLVEQF
TRBV3-1/TRBV3-2,TRBJ2-7,TRBD2,ASSQGTSGRPYEQY
TRBV7-9,TRBJ2-7,NA,ASSLAGRPYEQY
TRBV12-3/TRBV12-4,TRBJ2-7,TRBD1,ASSGAGTGGEY
TRBV4-2,TRBJ2-7,NA,ASSRARSSYEQY
TRBV19,TRBJ2-5,TRBD2,ASSISPLSGGGTQY
TRBV28,TRBJ2-3,NA,ASSLSRGRDTQY
TRBV27,TRBJ2-7,TRBD1,ASTPVGQGAYEQY
TRBV10-3,TRBJ1-1,TRBD1,AITPGQGLGTTF
TRBV28,TRBJ1-2,NA,ASSSPSRGGYT
TRBV6-5,TRBJ1-5,NA,ASSTEPQQPQH
TRBV5-1,TRBJ2-1,TRBD2,ASSGGVNNEQF
TRBV24-1,TRBJ2-5,NA,ATSAHRETQY
TRBV4-1,TRBJ1-2,NA,ASSIGRTEYGYT
TRBV27,TRBJ2-7,NA,ASSLSRGPYEQY
TRBV5-8,TRBJ2-1,NA,AQQGGPSYNEQF
TRBV24-1,TRBJ2-1,NA,ATSDLRGGEQF
TRBV5-1,TRBJ2-2,TRBD1,ASSQGQINTGELF
TRBV10-2,TRBJ2-5,TRBD1,ATTGQGGETQY